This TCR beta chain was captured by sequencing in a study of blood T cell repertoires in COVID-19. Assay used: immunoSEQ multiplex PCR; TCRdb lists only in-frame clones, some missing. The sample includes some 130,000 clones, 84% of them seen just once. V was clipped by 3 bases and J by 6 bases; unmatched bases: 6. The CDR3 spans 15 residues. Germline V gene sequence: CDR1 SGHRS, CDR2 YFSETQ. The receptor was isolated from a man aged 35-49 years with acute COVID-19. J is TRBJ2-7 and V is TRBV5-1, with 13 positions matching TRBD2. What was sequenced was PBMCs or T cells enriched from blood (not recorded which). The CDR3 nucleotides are TGCGCCAGCAGCTCGATACTAGCGGGGGGGTCCGAGCAGTACTTC. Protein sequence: CASSSILAGGSEQYF.